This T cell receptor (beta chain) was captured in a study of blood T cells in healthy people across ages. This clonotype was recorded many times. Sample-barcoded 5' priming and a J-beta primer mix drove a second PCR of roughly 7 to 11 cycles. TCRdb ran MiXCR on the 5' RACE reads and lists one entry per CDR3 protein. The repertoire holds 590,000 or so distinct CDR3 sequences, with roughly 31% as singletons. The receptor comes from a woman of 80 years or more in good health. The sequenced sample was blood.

CDR3 nucleotide sequence: TGTGCCAGCAGCTTACGGACAGGGTATTTAGAGACCCAGTACTTC. This gives the protein CASSLRTGYLETQYF. The genes are TRBV11-3 and TRBJ2-5, with TRBD1 matching 8 bases. The CDR3 consists of 15 residues. CDR1 is SGHNT and CDR2 is YENEEA in the germline V gene. The V and J ends lost 2 bases and 4 bases, in that order; junction bases with no gene match: 6.